The 14 T cell receptor beta chains given below trace back to one sample, sequenced in a study of blood T cells in healthy people across ages. It was with a sample-barcoded 5' primer and a J-beta primer mix that a second PCR of about 6 to 12 cycles was run. A single record per CDR3 protein comes from TCRdb applying MiXCR to the 5' RACE reads. In the table there are hundreds of thousands of distinct CDR3 sequences, roughly 48% of which are singletons. The sequenced sample consisted of blood. Source of these receptors: a man older than 75 in good health.

This clonotype was detected a few times. This chain connects TRBV2 to TRBJ1-5, with D possibly matching TRBD1 (6 bases). Germline CDR1 SNHLY, CDR2 FYNNEI. CDR3 length: 13 amino acids. V gave up 7 bases and J gave up 5 bases, with 12 bases separating them. The CDR3 sequence is CASMAGEHQPQHF. In nucleotides, the CDR3 is TGTGCCAGCATGGCAGGGGAGCATCAGCCCCAGCATTTT.

The chain combines TRBV6-5 with TRBJ1-4, with 9 bases that match TRBD1. After removal of 6 bases from V and 8 bases from J, the junction contained 7 bases not matched to a gene. CDR1 and CDR2 from the germline V gene are MNHEY and SVGAGI. The CDR3 extends over 14 amino acids. The CDR3 sequence: CASRPGTGLEKLFF. DNA for the CDR3: TGTGCCAGCAGACCCGGGACAGGGTTGGAAAAACTGTTTTTT.

To note about this clonotype: Sequence at one end of the junction differs from germline and may be a read error. The V call is TRBV12-3 or TRBV12-4, the J call TRBJ2-7, with TRBD2 identical over 12 bases. The CDR3 is made up of 16 amino acids. CDR3 protein: CASSPQTSGGSHEQYF. The DNA for the CDR3 is TGTGCCAGCAGTCCCCAGACTAGCGGGGGCTCCCACGAGCAGTACTTC.

The V call is TRBV7-3, the J call TRBJ2-1; D is undetermined. The ends were cut back, 0 bases at V and 6 bases at J, with 6 bases in the middle. Germline V CDR1 and CDR2: SGHTA, FQGTGA. CDR3 size: 13 residues. CDR3 amino acids: CASSLTWLNEQFF. DNA of the CDR3: TGTGCCAGCAGCTTAACGTGGCTCAATGAGCAGTTCTTC. Filled out from reference TRBV7-3 and TRBJ2-1, the complete variable domain reads GAGVSQTPSNKVTEKGKYVELRCDPISGHTALYWYRQSLGQGPEFLIYFQGTGAADDSGLPNDRFFAVRPEGSVSTLKIQRTERGDSAVYLCASSLTWLNEQFFGPGTRLTVL.

The rearrangement links TRBV20-1 to TRBJ2-1; the D gene could be TRBD1 or TRBD2 (5 bases each). The germline gives CDR1 DFQATT, CDR2 SNEGSKA (reference sequence). The CDR3 is 12 amino acids. With 3 bases removed from V and 6 bases from J, the gap between germline ends came to 9 bases. CDR3 nucleotide sequence: TGCAGTGCTAGGGCAGGGACCAATGAGCAGTTCTTC. Translation: CSARAGTNEQFF.

Points on this clonotype: At one boundary the junction diverges from the germline segment, which might be a read error. V and J are TRBV2 and TRBJ1-5, with D possibly being TRBD1 (6 bases). The CDR3 spans 17 residues. Germline V lookup: CDR1 SNHLY, CDR2 FYNNEI. CDR3 loop: CASSGDRRGYSNQSQHF. The CDR3 DNA reads TGTGCCAGCAGTGGAGACAGGAGGGGGTATAGCAATCAGTCCCAGCATTTT.

This clonotype has just one count. The V call is TRBV27, the J call TRBJ2-1, with a possible D match to TRBD2 (6 bases). Germline CDR1 reads MNHEY; CDR2 reads SMNVEV (reference sequence). The CDR3 consists of 16 residues. Trimming removed 6 bases from V and 0 bases from J, with 15 bases in between. This chain's CDR3 is CASRPVAESSYNEQFF. In nucleotides, the CDR3 is TGTGCCAGCAGGCCCGTAGCGGAAAGCTCCTACAATGAGCAGTTCTTC.

The rearrangement links TRBV20-1 to TRBJ2-7; D may be TRBD2 (6 bases). Per germline, CDR1 DFQATT and CDR2 SNEGSKA (reference sequence). This CDR3 contains 15 residues. The V end lost 0 bases, the J end lost 7 bases, and 19 bases lay between the germline ends. CDR3 DNA: TGCAGTGCTAGAGATCGGGGAAGCGGAGGGACTGAGCAGTACTTC. Its translation is CSARDRGSGGTEQYF.

In regard to this clonotype: Relative to the germline gene, one junction end is altered; a read error may explain this. The rearrangement joins TRBV5-1 to TRBJ2-5, with a possible D match to TRBD2 (6 bases). The CDR3 extends over 14 amino acids. Germline-derived CDR1 and CDR2 are SGHRS and YFSETQ. The CDR3 spells CAGSFRGIMETQYF. The CDR3 nucleotides are TGCGCCGGCAGCTTCCGGGGGATCATGGAGACCCAGTACTTC.

The table lists this clonotype with a few counts. The V gene is TRBV7-2, the J gene TRBJ1-5; D gene ambiguous. The CDR3 runs to 15 residues. The V end lost 1 base, the J end lost 6 bases, and 13 bases lay between the germline ends. Germline V CDR1 and CDR2: SGHTA, FQGNSA. CDR3 loop: CASSLEGIGVQPQHF. The CDR3 bases are TGTGCCAGCAGCTTAGAAGGGATTGGGGTTCAGCCCCAGCATTTT.

This clonotype has only a few counts. This chain connects TRBV10-3 to TRBJ1-4; D is unclear. Germline CDR1 is ENHRY and CDR2 is SYGVKD. V dropped 3 bases and J dropped 4 bases, with 6 bases sitting between them. The CDR3 runs 13 residues. CDR3 loop: CAISERINEKLFF. The CDR3 bases are TGTGCCATCAGTGAACGGATTAATGAAAAACTGTTTTTT.

This clonotype was counted between two and nine times. V and J are TRBV20-1 and TRBJ1-5, with D perhaps TRBD1 (6 bases). The germline CDR1 and CDR2 sequences are DFQATT and SNEGSKA (reference sequence). The CDR3 is 13 residues long. V was shortened by 2 bases and J by 8 bases, with 13 bases between the two germline ends. Here the CDR3 DNA reads TGCAGTGCTAGACAGGGGCTGTCGGAGCCCCAGCATTTT. As protein: CSARQGLSEPQHF.

The rearrangement uses TRBV11-2 and TRBJ2-1; maybe TRBD1 (6 bases). The germline V gene has CDR1 SGHAT and CDR2 FQNNGV. Trimming stripped 3 bases from V and 9 bases from J, with 15 bases between. The CDR3 is 14 residues long. CDR3 in amino acids: CASSFGRSRGEQFF. The CDR3 DNA is TGTGCCAGCAGCTTTGGACGGTCCAGGGGTGAGCAGTTCTTC.

V and J are TRBV11-3 and TRBJ2-3, with 10 bases aligning to TRBD1. V was pared by 3 bases and J by 6 bases, with 3 bases of the junction left unmatched. Looked up from germline, CDR1 is SGHNT and CDR2 is YENEEA. The CDR3 covers 14 residues. CDR3 sequence reads: CASSLGDRGDTQYF. The CDR3 DNA is TGTGCCAGCAGCTTGGGGGACAGGGGTGATACGCAGTATTTT.